This TCR beta chain emerged from a study of CD8 T cells in ankylosing spondylitis. TCRdb re-called the 5' RACE reads with MiXCR, one entry per CDR3 protein. Of about 260,000 distinct CDR3 sequences in the sample, roughly 20% were seen once. Germline lookup yields CDR1 SEHNR and CDR2 FQNEAQ (reference sequence). V dropped 7 bases and J dropped 4 bases, with 14 bases sitting between them. This CDR3 spans 14 amino acids. Source material: blood, either unsorted or a sorted T cell fraction (not recorded which). This sequence was found in a male donor with ankylosing spondylitis or in good health (not recorded which). The chain combines TRBV7-9 with TRBJ2-1; D ambiguous. CDR3 bases: TGTGCCAGCAAAAAGGAGCGCCATTACAATGAGCAGTTCTTC. Amino acid sequence: CASKKERHYNEQFF. Complete variable domain (other parts from reference TRBV7-9 and TRBJ2-1): DTGVSQNPRHKITKRGQNVTFRCDPISEHNRLYWYRQTLGQGPEFLTYFQNEAQLEKSRLLSDRFSAERPKGSFSTLEIQRTEQGDSAMYLCASKKERHYNEQFFGPGTRLTVL.